This entry lists 24 T cell receptor beta chains sequenced from one sample in a study of PD-1 blockade in classical Hodgkin lymphoma. The protocol was immunoSEQ multiplex PCR, while the TCRdb copy is restricted to in-frame clones and leaves out a portion. The data hold some 8,900 clones, with around 81% observed a single time. Relapse was seen in all patients after autologous stem cell transplantation, and brentuximab vedotin exposure was variable. From thawed PBMCs, CD4+ T cells were purified using magnetic negative selection. Sequenced here: CD4+ T cells from blood, sampled at baseline. Receptor source: a human donor with classical Hodgkin lymphoma.

The chain is built from TRBV28 and TRBJ1-5; the match to TRBD1 covers 8 bases. CDR3 length: 16 amino acids. V shed 6 bases, J shed 5 bases, and the junction held 12 bases outside the gene matches. Germline V gene lookup returns CDR1 MDHEN and CDR2 SYDVKM. The CDR3 DNA follows: TGTGCCAGCAGGTCTACCACAGGGGGTTTTTATCAGCCCCAGCATTTT. Amino acids: CASRSTTGGFYQPQHF.

The chain combines TRBV18 with TRBJ2-5, with TRBD1 matching 7 bases. V trimming: 1 base; J trimming: 5 bases; junction bases outside the gene matches: 4. The CDR3 has 14 amino acids. CDR1 KGHSH and CDR2 LQKENI come from the germline V gene. In DNA, the CDR3 is TGTGCCAGCTCACCACAGGGGGCGTGGGAGACCCAGTACTTC. As protein: CASSPQGAWETQYF.

CDR3 in amino acids: CASSQSGSQETQYF. As DNA, the CDR3 is TGTGCCAGCAGCCAGTCCGGGAGCCAAGAGACCCAGTACTTC. The chain joins TRBV14 to TRBJ2-5; possible D gene TRBD2, 6 bases. V dropped 3 bases and J dropped 1 base, with 9 bases sitting between them. This CDR3 spans 14 amino acids. Looked up from germline, CDR1 is SGHDN and CDR2 is FVKESK.

This sequence joins TRBV27 and TRBJ2-5; 7 bases match TRBD1. The V segment lost 6 bases and the J segment 4 bases; nucleotides outside the gene matches: 8. The CDR3 runs 14 residues. Per the germline V gene, CDR1 is MNHEY and CDR2 is SMNVEV (reference sequence). CDR3 coding DNA: TGTGCCAGCAGGACCTCGACAGGGCCAGAGACCCAGTACTTC. It yields the protein CASRTSTGPETQYF.

The rearrangement joins TRBV19 to TRBJ1-3; a weak D match, TRBD1 (6 bases). The CDR3 spans 15 residues. The germline V gene has CDR1 LNHDA and CDR2 SQIVND (reference sequence). V was cut by 7 bases and J by 0 bases, with 13 bases left in between. The CDR3: CASNQQGPSGNTIYF. The CDR3 DNA reads TGTGCCAGTAATCAACAGGGACCCTCTGGAAACACCATATATTTT.

This sequence joins TRBV28 and TRBJ1-1; unclear D gene. Germline V lookup: CDR1 MDHEN, CDR2 SYDVKM. V lost 7 bases, J lost 1 base, and 4 bases lay in between. The CDR3 sequence is 11 residues long. The CDR3 spells CASNKNTEAFF. DNA for the CDR3: TGTGCCAGCAACAAGAACACTGAAGCTTTCTTT.

This chain links TRBV9 with TRBJ2-1, with D hard to call. CDR3 length equals 17 residues. CDR1 and CDR2 (germline): SGDLS, YYNGEE. Trimming pared 4 bases from V and 0 bases from J, leaving 17 bases between. The CDR3 DNA is TGTGCCAGCAGCCCGGCCCCTATCTCCAGCTCCTACAATGAGCAGTTCTTC. Translated, it gives CASSPAPISSSYNEQFF.

The V gene is TRBV7-9, the J gene TRBJ2-2, with TRBD2 as a possible D gene (6 bases). CDR3 size: 16 residues. Trimming removed 7 bases at V and 1 base at J, with 16 bases between. Germline V gene sequence: CDR1 SEHNR, CDR2 FQNEAQ (reference sequence). The CDR3 bases are TGTGCCAGCACCATCGCGGGGCCTCTGAACACCGGGGAGCTGTTTTTT. This translates into CASTIAGPLNTGELFF.

This chain joins TRBV5-1 and TRBJ1-1; TRBD1 agrees at 10 bases. The CDR3 sequence is 15 residues long. Germline V gives CDR1 SGHRS, CDR2 YFSETQ. With 5 bases clipped from V and 4 bases from J, the junction kept 8 bases outside the gene matches. CDR3 sequence: CASRPDRGRPTEAFF. DNA for the CDR3: TGCGCCAGCAGACCCGACAGGGGGCGGCCCACTGAAGCTTTCTTT.

This clone was observed a handful of times. The V call is TRBV5-4, the J call TRBJ2-2; D is perhaps TRBD1 (5 bases). In germline, CDR1 is SGHNT, CDR2 YYREEE (reference sequence). The length of the CDR3 is 15 residues. V lost 0 bases to trimming and J lost 5 bases, with 11 bases between them. CDR3 region: CASSLARATTGELFF. Here the CDR3 DNA reads TGTGCCAGCAGCTTGGCCAGGGCTACAACCGGGGAGCTGTTTTTT.

The chain is built from TRBV5-1 and TRBJ2-7, with 11 positions matching TRBD2. The CDR3 is 14 amino acids. Trimming removed 4 bases from V and 6 bases from J; junction bases left unmatched: 6. The germline gives CDR1 SGHRS, CDR2 YFSETQ. The CDR3 region has the DNA TGCGCCAGCAGCACCACTAGCGGGAGTGCCGAGCAGTACTTC. Protein sequence: CASSTTSGSAEQYF.

This clone was detected only once. The V gene is TRBV28, the J gene TRBJ1-6, with D hard to call. Per the germline V gene, CDR1 is MDHEN and CDR2 is SYDVKM. This CDR3 is built from 14 residues. V was pared by 6 bases and J by 5 bases, with 11 bases between. The CDR3 nucleotides read TGTGCCAGCAGCAGGACGTTTGATAATTCACCCCTCCACTTT. Translating gives CASSRTFDNSPLHF.

The CDR3 spells CASTIGHSYEQYF. The CDR3 coding sequence is TGTGCCAGCACCATCGGACACTCCTACGAGCAGTACTTC. This rearrangement joins TRBV6-1 to TRBJ2-7; D perhaps matches TRBD1 (5 bases). V lost 7 bases and J 0 bases, leaving 10 bases between the germline ends. The CDR3 extends over 13 amino acids. Germline assignment: CDR1 MNHNS and CDR2 SASEGT.

The chain recombines TRBV5-1 with TRBJ2-7; D is undetermined. The V gene's germline CDR1 is SGHRS and CDR2 YFSETQ. Trimming took off 2 bases at V and 0 bases at J, with 6 bases between the two ends. The CDR3 consists of 13 residues. CDR3 in amino acids: CASSLPSSYEQYF. The CDR3 nucleotides are TGCGCCAGCAGCTTACCGAGCTCCTACGAGCAGTACTTC.

The rearrangement uses TRBV19 and TRBJ1-5; D might be TRBD1 (6 bases). CDR1 is LNHDA and CDR2 is SQIVND in the germline V gene (reference sequence). The V gene lost 6 bases and the J gene lost 4 bases, with 16 bases spanning the gap. The CDR3 extends over 15 amino acids. CDR3: CASRGGGGSNQPQHF. The DNA for the CDR3 is TGTGCCAGTAGGGGGGGAGGGGGTAGTAATCAGCCCCAGCATTTT. The complete variable domain, with remaining parts taken from reference TRBV19 and TRBJ1-5, reads DGGITQSPKYLFRKEGQNVTLSCEQNLNHDAMYWYRQDPGQGLRLIYYSQIVNDFQKGDIAEGYSVSREKKESFPLTVTSAQKNPTAFYLCASRGGGGSNQPQHFGDGTRLSIL.

The chain uses TRBV7-9 and TRBJ2-3; 7 bases map to TRBD2. The germline gives CDR1 SEHNR, CDR2 FQNEAQ (reference sequence). J lost 3 bases, V lost 2 bases, and 5 bases had no gene match. This CDR3 is 15 amino acids long. CDR3 residues: CASSLFGLGTDTQYF. The CDR3 region has the DNA TGTGCCAGCAGCTTATTCGGACTAGGAACAGATACGCAGTATTTT.

The rearrangement uses TRBV18 and TRBJ2-7; 10 bases align to TRBD2. Germline values: CDR1 KGHSH, CDR2 LQKENI. The CDR3 runs to 14 residues. Trimming removed 5 bases from V and 2 bases from J; junction bases left unmatched: 3. The CDR3 loop is CASSTSGATYEQYF. Written as DNA, the CDR3 is TGTGCCAGCTCAACTAGCGGGGCAACCTACGAGCAGTACTTC.

The chain has TRBV5-6 and TRBJ1-4, with D perhaps TRBD1 (6 bases). Germline V gene data show CDR1 as SGHDT and CDR2 as YYEEEE. V lost 4 bases and J 10 bases, leaving 11 bases between the germline ends. The CDR3 runs to 12 residues. The CDR3 sequence is CASSTGQRKLFF. The CDR3 bases are TGTGCCAGCAGCACCGGACAGAGAAAACTGTTTTTT.

The CDR3, as DNA: TGTGCCAGCAGCGGAGGGCAGGGTCGAGAGACCCAGTACTTC. This translates into CASSGGQGRETQYF. The V call is TRBV9, the J call TRBJ2-5; D is possibly TRBD1 or TRBD2 (5 bases each). Germline V gene lookup returns CDR1 SGDLS and CDR2 YYNGEE. There are 14 residues in the CDR3. V lost 3 bases, J lost 4 bases, and 13 bases lay in between.

The genes are TRBV28 and TRBJ1-5; TRBD1 is a possible D gene (5 bases). The germline gives CDR1 MDHEN, CDR2 SYDVKM. The CDR3 has 13 residues. Trimming shortened V by 5 bases and J by 5 bases, and 10 bases separated the two germline ends. The CDR3 nucleotides are TGTGCCAGCAGTGAGGACAACTATCAGCCCCAGCATTTT. It yields the protein CASSEDNYQPQHF.

The V call is TRBV5-1, the J call TRBJ2-1; 7 bases agree with TRBD1. Germline V gives CDR1 SGHRS, CDR2 YFSETQ. This CDR3 comprises 14 residues. Trimming cost V 3 bases and J 2 bases; bases outside gene matches: 2. The CDR3 coding sequence is TGCGCCAGCAGCTCCCAGGGGGCCTACAATGAGCAGTTCTTC. As protein: CASSSQGAYNEQFF. The entire variable domain, with the rest obtained from reference TRBV5-1 and TRBJ2-1, is as follows: KAGVTQTPRYLIKTRGQQVTLSCSPISGHRSVSWYQQTPGQGLQFLFEYFSETQRNKGNFPGRFSGRQFSNSRSEMNVSTLELGDSALYLCASSSQGAYNEQFFGPGTRLTVL.

This chain joins TRBV11-3 and TRBJ2-1; a weak D match, TRBD2 (5 bases). Germline V lookup: CDR1 SGHNT, CDR2 YENEEA. V shed 0 bases and J shed 5 bases, with 8 bases lying between them. This CDR3 region has 14 residues. CDR3 residues: CASSLDPADNEQFF. CDR3 DNA: TGTGCCAGCAGCTTAGATCCAGCGGACAATGAGCAGTTCTTC.

The J gene is TRBJ2-2, the V gene TRBV6-1, with D perhaps given as TRBD1 or TRBD2 (6 bases each). V gave up 5 bases and J gave up 7 bases, with 17 bases separating them. The CDR3 is made up of 15 amino acids. The germline V gene encodes CDR1 MNHNS and CDR2 SASEGT. CDR3 sequence reads: CASSSGHAGGGELFF. The CDR3 DNA reads as TGTGCCAGCAGTTCGGGACATGCCGGGGGCGGGGAGCTGTTTTTT.

The genes are TRBV11-2 and TRBJ1-5; possibly TRBD1 for D (6 bases). Per germline, CDR1 SGHAT and CDR2 FQNNGV. The CDR3 contains 15 residues. Trimming shortened V by 5 bases and J by 7 bases, and 18 bases separated the two germline ends. DNA for the CDR3: TGTGCCAGCAGCACAAGGAAGAGGGGGGGACAGCCCCAGCATTTT. Protein sequence: CASSTRKRGGQPQHF.